The T cell receptor (beta chain) described here comes from a study of human T cells and chemical hapten exposure. Study-wide background: On about 2 cm by about 2 cm of upper inner arm skin, sensitization was performed with 2% DPC. Per-sample TCR yield variability stemmed mainly from small pooled library volume differences.

A remark on this clonotype: Antigen: not known.

TCRdb re-called the RACE reads with MiXCR, one entry per CDR3 protein. Among more than 95,000 distinct CDR3 sequences, about 28% were seen once, and the ten largest hold 10% to 13%. Study-wide results and limits: Expanded TCRs formed significantly more large CDR3 similarity clusters than controls. Because they had alopecia, donors may respond immunologically unlike healthy people.

The CDR3 has 15 residues. Trimming removed 5 bases from V and 3 bases from J; junction bases left unmatched: 8. CDR1 and CDR2 (germline): DFQATT, SNEGSKA (reference sequence). Time point here: patch test 3, about 24 weeks after DPC sensitization. Sample treatment: therapeutic diphenylcyclopropenone sensitization with weekly scalp DPC. Here the sequenced sample was whole blood, taken in connection with sensitization to the hapten diphenylcyclopropenone (DPC). V gene TRBV20-1 combines with J gene TRBJ2-3; 10 bases align to TRBD1. The TCR comes from a man aged 35 to 55 with alopecia areata. Some clones in this sample may be carry-over from other donors' samples. CDR3 sequence reads: CSAPPGQGWTDTQYF. CDR3 DNA: TGCAGTGCTCCCCCGGGACAGGGGTGGACAGATACGCAGTATTTT.